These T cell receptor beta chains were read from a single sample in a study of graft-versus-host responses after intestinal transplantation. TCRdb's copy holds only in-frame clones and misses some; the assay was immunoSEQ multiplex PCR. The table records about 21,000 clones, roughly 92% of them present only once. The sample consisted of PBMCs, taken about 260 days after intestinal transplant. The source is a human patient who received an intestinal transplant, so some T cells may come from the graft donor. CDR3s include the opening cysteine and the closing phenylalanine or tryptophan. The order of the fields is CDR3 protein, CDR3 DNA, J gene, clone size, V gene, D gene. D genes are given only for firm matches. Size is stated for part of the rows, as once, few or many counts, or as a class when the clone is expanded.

CDR3aa: CASSSAGDEQFF; CDR3nt: TGTGCCAGCAGCTCAGCGGGAGACGAGCAGTTCTTC; j_gene: TRBJ2-1; abundance: -; v_gene: TRBV7-3; d_gene: TRBD2
CDR3aa: CASSSQRDQETQYF; CDR3nt: TGTGCCAGCAGCTCTCAGCGGGATCAAGAGACCCAGTACTTC; j_gene: TRBJ2-5; abundance: once; v_gene: TRBV5-4; d_gene: TRBD2
CDR3aa: CASSQDAGRDEQFF; CDR3nt: TGTGCCAGCAGCCAAGATGCAGGACGGGATGAGCAGTTCTTC; j_gene: TRBJ2-1; abundance: -; v_gene: TRBV14; d_gene: -
CDR3aa: CASSQWPGPQETQYF; CDR3nt: TGTGCCAGCAGTCAGTGGCCAGGGCCCCAAGAGACCCAGTACTTC; j_gene: TRBJ2-5; abundance: -; v_gene: TRBV27; d_gene: -
CDR3aa: CASSLAILSGSGTDTQYF; CDR3nt: TGTGCCAGCAGCTTGGCCATACTTAGCGGGAGCGGTACAGATACGCAGTATTTT; j_gene: TRBJ2-3; abundance: -; v_gene: TRBV5-8; d_gene: TRBD2
CDR3aa: CASSDEASGRANEQFF; CDR3nt: TGTGCCAGCAGTGACGAAGCTAGCGGGAGGGCCAATGAGCAGTTCTTC; j_gene: TRBJ2-1; abundance: -; v_gene: TRBV25-1; d_gene: TRBD2
CDR3aa: CASSRTSYNEQFF; CDR3nt: TGTGCCAGCAGCCGGACTAGCTACAATGAGCAGTTCTTC; j_gene: TRBJ2-1; abundance: -; v_gene: TRBV7-9; d_gene: TRBD2
CDR3aa: CAISETVRAYEQYF; CDR3nt: TGTGCCATCAGTGAAACAGTCAGAGCCTACGAGCAGTACTTC; j_gene: TRBJ2-7; abundance: once; v_gene: TRBV10-3; d_gene: -
CDR3aa: CASSLTGGPYTQYF; CDR3nt: TGTGCCAGCAGCTTAACGGGAGGGCCATATACGCAGTATTTT; j_gene: TRBJ2-3; abundance: -; v_gene: TRBV7-9; d_gene: TRBD2
CDR3aa: CASNPLKAGWYGYTF; CDR3nt: TGTGCCAGCAACCCTTTAAAGGCAGGGTGGTATGGCTACACCTTC; j_gene: TRBJ1-2; abundance: -; v_gene: TRBV7-8; d_gene: -
CDR3aa: CASSLLLVDSQETQYF; CDR3nt: TGTGCCAGCAGCTTGCTCCTCGTGGACAGTCAAGAGACCCAGTACTTC; j_gene: TRBJ2-5; abundance: -; v_gene: TRBV5-8; d_gene: -
CDR3aa: CASSPGARENSYEQYF; CDR3nt: TGTGCCAGCAGCCCCGGAGCCCGGGAGAACTCCTACGAGCAGTACTTC; j_gene: TRBJ2-7; abundance: -; v_gene: TRBV6-6; d_gene: -
CDR3aa: CASSPGTGVFNEQFF; CDR3nt: TGTGCCAGCTCACCAGGGACAGGGGTATTCAATGAGCAGTTCTTC; j_gene: TRBJ2-1; abundance: -; v_gene: TRBV18; d_gene: TRBD1
CDR3aa: CAWYSYNYGYTF; CDR3nt: TGTGCCTGGTACAGCTACAACTATGGCTACACCTTC; j_gene: TRBJ1-2; abundance: few; v_gene: TRBV30; d_gene: -
CDR3aa: CASSPIRTHYNEQFF; CDR3nt: TGCGCCAGCAGCCCCATCCGGACCCACTACAATGAGCAGTTCTTC; j_gene: TRBJ2-1; abundance: -; v_gene: TRBV4-1; d_gene: -
CDR3aa: CASSLVSGGPGSQFF; CDR3nt: TGCGCCAGCAGCTTGGTCTCGGGAGGGCCGGGATCTCAGTTCTTC; j_gene: TRBJ2-1; abundance: -; v_gene: TRBV5-1; d_gene: TRBD2
CDR3aa: CASSLSGSTYEQYF; CDR3nt: TGTGCCAGCAGCCTTAGCGGGAGCACCTACGAGCAGTACTTC; j_gene: TRBJ2-7; abundance: once; v_gene: TRBV5-4; d_gene: TRBD2
CDR3aa: CASSPFSGRESYEQYF; CDR3nt: TGTGCCAGCAGCCCATTTAGCGGGAGGGAATCTTACGAGCAGTACTTC; j_gene: TRBJ2-7; abundance: -; v_gene: TRBV11-2; d_gene: TRBD2
CDR3aa: CASSLVVTGPLNTEAFF; CDR3nt: TGCGCCAGCAGCTTGGTCGTCACAGGGCCTTTAAACACTGAAGCTTTCTTT; j_gene: TRBJ1-1; abundance: -; v_gene: TRBV5-1; d_gene: -
CDR3aa: CASSTGGQDTQYF; CDR3nt: TGTGCCAGCAGCACGGGGGGCCAGGATACGCAGTATTTT; j_gene: TRBJ2-3; abundance: once; v_gene: TRBV7-8; d_gene: -